Below, 8 T cell receptor beta chains from the same sample are listed, as sequenced in a study of cytomegalovirus exposure and HLA in healthy donors. The primer mix had 60 Vbeta and 13 Jbeta primers. TCRdb's copy holds only in-frame clones and misses some; the assay was immunoSEQ multiplex PCR. This table has over 80,000 clones, about four fifths appearing once. Sequenced sample: PBMCs. The receptors were sampled from a man in his forties in good health and CMV-seropositive.

The chain couples TRBV11-1 to TRBJ2-2; 8 bases are a match to TRBD2. V lost 4 bases, J lost 0 bases, and 1 base stayed unmatched. The germline CDR1 and CDR2 sequences are SGHAT and FQDESV (reference sequence). The CDR3 spans 15 residues. In DNA form, the CDR3 reads TGTGCCAGCAGCTCGGGACTAGCGAACACCGGGGAGCTGTTTTTT. It yields the protein CASSSGLANTGELFF.

This rearrangement joins TRBV7-3 to TRBJ1-1; D is perhaps TRBD1 (5 bases). CDR1 is SGHTA and CDR2 is FQGTGA in the germline V gene. CDR3 length: 17 amino acids. Trimming removed 2 bases from V and 4 bases from J, with 20 bases in between. The CDR3 DNA is TGTGCCAGCAGCTTACTCCCTTTGACAGTCACCGCCACTGAAGCTTTCTTT. Translation gives CASSLLPLTVTATEAFF.

The rearrangement uses TRBV11-3 and TRBJ1-1; D gene unclear. CDR1 is SGHNT and CDR2 is YENEEA in the germline V gene. V was pared by 1 base and J by 0 bases, with 3 bases between. There are 13 residues in the CDR3. CDR3 amino acids: CASSLGVNTEAFF. The CDR3 DNA sequence: TGTGCCAGCAGCTTAGGCGTGAACACTGAAGCTTTCTTT.

The chain couples TRBV7-9 to TRBJ2-3, with TRBD1 matching over 8 bases. This CDR3 has 16 residues. Germline-derived CDR1 and CDR2 are SEHNR and FQNEAQ (reference sequence). J gave up 2 bases and V 5 bases, and 9 bases lay outside the gene matches. DNA of the CDR3: TGTGCCAGCAGCCTTACTACAGGGGGGCCCACAGATACGCAGTATTTT. It codes for CASSLTTGGPTDTQYF.

The rearrangement uses TRBV7-2 and TRBJ2-3, with D perhaps TRBD1 (6 bases). This CDR3 region has 13 residues. Deletions cut 4 bases from V and 5 bases from J, with 10 bases between. Germline CDR1 is SGHTA and CDR2 is FQGNSA. Here the CDR3 DNA reads TGTGCCAGCAGCTCACAGGGATTAGATACGCAGTATTTT. It is translated as CASSSQGLDTQYF. Using reference TRBV7-2 and TRBJ2-3 for the parts outside the CDR3, the full variable domain is GAGVSQSPSNKVTEKGKDVELRCDPISGHTALYWYRQSLGQGLEFLIYFQGNSAPDKSGLPSDRFSAERTGGSVSTLTIQRTQQEDSAVYLCASSSQGLDTQYFGPGTRLTVL.

V usage is TRBV30 and J usage is TRBJ1-1; the D gene is possibly TRBD1 (5 bases). The length of the CDR3 is 14 residues. Germline-derived CDR1 and CDR2 are GTSNPN and SVGIG (reference sequence). V lost 3 bases, J lost 6 bases, and 17 bases lay in between. The CDR3 sequence: CAWRQVGVVAEAFF. The DNA of the CDR3 is TGTGCCTGGAGACAGGTTGGAGTGGTCGCTGAAGCTTTCTTT.

This CDR3 is CASSPPSGGTGELFF. For the CDR3, the DNA is TGTGCCAGCAGCCCCCCCAGCGGGGGCACCGGGGAGCTGTTTTTT. This rearrangement joins TRBV11-2 to TRBJ2-2; 8 bases fit TRBD2. The CDR3 runs to 15 residues. Germline CDR1 is SGHAT and CDR2 is FQNNGV. The trim removed 5 bases at V and 4 bases at J, leaving 6 bases unmatched. Full variable domain (missing parts from reference TRBV11-2 and TRBJ2-2): EAGVAQSPRYKIIEKRQSVAFWCNPISGHATLYWYQQILGQGPKLLIQFQNNGVVDDSQLPKDRFSAERLKGVDSTLKIQPAKLEDSAVYLCASSPPSGGTGELFFGEGSRLTVL.

The gene calls are TRBV7-2 and TRBJ2-1; D is undetermined. The CDR3 spans 13 residues. CDR1 is SGHTA and CDR2 is FQGNSA in the germline V gene. Trimming removed 5 bases at V and 10 bases at J, with 15 bases between. CDR3 bases: TGTGCCAGCAGCCTCGACCACTATAGCGAGCAGTTCTTC. This codes for CASSLDHYSEQFF. Combining the CDR3 with reference TRBV7-2 and TRBJ2-1 gives the whole variable domain GAGVSQSPSNKVTEKGKDVELRCDPISGHTALYWYRQSLGQGLEFLIYFQGNSAPDKSGLPSDRFSAERTGGSVSTLTIQRTQQEDSAVYLCASSLDHYSEQFFGPGTRLTVL.